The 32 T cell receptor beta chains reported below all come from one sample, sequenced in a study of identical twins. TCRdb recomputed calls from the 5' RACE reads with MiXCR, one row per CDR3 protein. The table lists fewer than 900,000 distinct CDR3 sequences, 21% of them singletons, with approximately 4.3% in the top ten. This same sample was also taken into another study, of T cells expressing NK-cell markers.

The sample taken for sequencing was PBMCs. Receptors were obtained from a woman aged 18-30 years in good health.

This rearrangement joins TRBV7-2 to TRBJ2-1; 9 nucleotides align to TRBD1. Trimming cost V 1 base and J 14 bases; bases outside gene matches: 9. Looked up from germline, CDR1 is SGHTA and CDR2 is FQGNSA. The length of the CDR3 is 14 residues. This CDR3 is CASSLDGTGTGKFF. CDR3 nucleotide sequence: TGTGCCAGCAGCTTAGATGGGACCGGGACAGGGAAGTTCTTC.

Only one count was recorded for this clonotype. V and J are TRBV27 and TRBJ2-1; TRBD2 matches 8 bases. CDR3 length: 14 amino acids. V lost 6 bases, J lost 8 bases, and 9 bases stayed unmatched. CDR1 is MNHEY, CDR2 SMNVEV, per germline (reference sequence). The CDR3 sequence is CASRGLDVLDEQFF. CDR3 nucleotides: TGTGCCAGCAGGGGACTAGACGTTTTGGATGAGCAGTTCTTC.

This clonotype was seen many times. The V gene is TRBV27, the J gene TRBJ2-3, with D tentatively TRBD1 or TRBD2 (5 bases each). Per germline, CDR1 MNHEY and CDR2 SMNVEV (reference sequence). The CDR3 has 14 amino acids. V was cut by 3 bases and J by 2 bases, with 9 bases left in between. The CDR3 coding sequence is TGTGCCAGCAGTTTCGGGACCAACACAGATACGCAGTATTTT. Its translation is CASSFGTNTDTQYF.

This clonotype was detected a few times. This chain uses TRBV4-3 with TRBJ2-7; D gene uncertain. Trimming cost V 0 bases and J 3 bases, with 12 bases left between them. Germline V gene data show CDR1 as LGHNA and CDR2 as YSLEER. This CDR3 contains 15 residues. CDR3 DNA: TGCGCCAGCAGCCAAGATTCACAGATCTACTACGAGCAGTACTTC. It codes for CASSQDSQIYYEQYF.

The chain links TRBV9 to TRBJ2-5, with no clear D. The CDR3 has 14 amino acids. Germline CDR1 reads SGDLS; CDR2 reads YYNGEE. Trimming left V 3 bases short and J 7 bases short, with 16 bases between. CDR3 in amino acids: CASSAGPDVGTQYF. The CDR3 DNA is TGTGCCAGCAGCGCCGGCCCCGATGTGGGGACCCAGTACTTC.

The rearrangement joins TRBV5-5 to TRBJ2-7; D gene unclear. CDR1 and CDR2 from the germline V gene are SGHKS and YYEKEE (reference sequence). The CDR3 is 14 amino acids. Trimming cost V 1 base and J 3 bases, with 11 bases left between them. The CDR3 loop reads CASSLRQEYYEQYF. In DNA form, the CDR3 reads TGTGCCAGCAGCTTGAGGCAGGAGTACTACGAGCAGTACTTC.

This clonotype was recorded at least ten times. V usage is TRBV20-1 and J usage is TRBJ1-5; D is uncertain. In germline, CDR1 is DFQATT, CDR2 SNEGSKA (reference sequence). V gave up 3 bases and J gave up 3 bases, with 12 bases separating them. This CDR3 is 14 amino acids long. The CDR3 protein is CSASPGGYNQPQHF. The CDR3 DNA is TGCAGTGCTAGCCCTGGTGGGTACAATCAGCCCCAGCATTTT.

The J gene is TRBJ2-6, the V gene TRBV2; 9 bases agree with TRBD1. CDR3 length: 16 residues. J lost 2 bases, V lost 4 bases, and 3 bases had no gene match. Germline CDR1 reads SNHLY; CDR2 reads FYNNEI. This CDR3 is CASSAQGAAGANVLTF. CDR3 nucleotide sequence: TGTGCCAGCAGTGCACAGGGGGCGGCTGGGGCCAACGTCCTGACTTTC.

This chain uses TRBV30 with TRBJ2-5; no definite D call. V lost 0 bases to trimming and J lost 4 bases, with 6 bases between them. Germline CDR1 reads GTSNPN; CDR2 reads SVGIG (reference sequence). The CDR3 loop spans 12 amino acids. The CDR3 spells CAWSVTPETQYF. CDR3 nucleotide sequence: TGTGCCTGGAGTGTAACCCCAGAGACCCAGTACTTC.

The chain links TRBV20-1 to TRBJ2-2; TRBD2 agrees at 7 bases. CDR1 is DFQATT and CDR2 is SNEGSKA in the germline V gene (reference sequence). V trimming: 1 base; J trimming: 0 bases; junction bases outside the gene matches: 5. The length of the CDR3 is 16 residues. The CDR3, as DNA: TGCAGTGCTAGAGGACCGACTAGCTCGAACACCGGGGAGCTGTTTTTT. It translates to CSARGPTSSNTGELFF.

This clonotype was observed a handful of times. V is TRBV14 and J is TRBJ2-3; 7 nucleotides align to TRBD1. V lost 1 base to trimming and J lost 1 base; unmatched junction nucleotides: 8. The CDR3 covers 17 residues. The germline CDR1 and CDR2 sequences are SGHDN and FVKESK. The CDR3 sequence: CASSQVRGQIGTDTQYF. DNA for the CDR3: TGTGCCAGCAGCCAAGTTAGGGGGCAAATCGGCACAGATACGCAGTATTTT.

CDR3 amino acids: CASSLAGGPGDTQYF. The CDR3 bases are TGTGCCAGCAGCTTAGCGGGAGGGCCTGGAGATACGCAGTATTTT. The rearrangement uses TRBV7-8 and TRBJ2-3; 7 bases agree with TRBD2. The CDR3 consists of 15 residues. Germline-derived CDR1 and CDR2 are SGHVS and FQNEAQ. V lost 0 bases and J lost 5; bases outside the gene matches: 5.

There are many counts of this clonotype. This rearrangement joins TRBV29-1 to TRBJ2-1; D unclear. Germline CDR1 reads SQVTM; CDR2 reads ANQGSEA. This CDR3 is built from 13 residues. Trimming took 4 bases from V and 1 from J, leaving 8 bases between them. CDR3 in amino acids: CSVAPPSYNEQFF. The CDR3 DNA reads TGCAGCGTTGCTCCCCCTTCCTACAATGAGCAGTTCTTC.

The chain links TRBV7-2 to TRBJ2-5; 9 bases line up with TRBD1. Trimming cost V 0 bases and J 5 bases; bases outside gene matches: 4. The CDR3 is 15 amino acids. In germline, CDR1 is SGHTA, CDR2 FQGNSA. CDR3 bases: TGTGCCAGCAGCTTAGCGGGGACAGGGTGGGAGACCCAGTACTTC. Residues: CASSLAGTGWETQYF.

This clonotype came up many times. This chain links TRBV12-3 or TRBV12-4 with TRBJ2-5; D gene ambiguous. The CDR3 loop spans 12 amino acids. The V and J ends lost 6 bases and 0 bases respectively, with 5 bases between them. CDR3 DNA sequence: TGTGCCAGCAGGAGGTACCAAGAGACCCAGTACTTC. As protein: CASRRYQETQYF.

The DNA of the CDR3 is TGTGCTAGTGGTTTGAACCCCTCTGGGGCCAACGTCCTGACTTTC. This gives the protein CASGLNPSGANVLTF. V is TRBV12-5 and J is TRBJ2-6; D call uncertain. The germline V and J ends were trimmed by 2 bases and 0 bases, with 5 bases remaining between them. This CDR3 has 15 amino acids. From germline, CDR1 is LGHNT and CDR2 FRNRAP.

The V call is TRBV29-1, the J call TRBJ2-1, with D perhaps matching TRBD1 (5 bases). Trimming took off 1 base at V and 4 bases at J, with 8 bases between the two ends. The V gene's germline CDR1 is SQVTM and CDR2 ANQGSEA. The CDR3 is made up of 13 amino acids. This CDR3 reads CSVEGGRYNEQFF. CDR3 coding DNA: TGCAGCGTTGAAGGGGGCCGGTACAATGAGCAGTTCTTC.

CDR3 protein: CASSHGLAPETQYF. For the CDR3, the DNA is TGTGCCAGCAGCCATGGACTAGCCCCAGAGACCCAGTACTTC. The rearrangement uses TRBV7-8 and TRBJ2-5; 8 bases agree with TRBD2. The CDR3 has 14 amino acids. Per germline, CDR1 SGHVS and CDR2 FQNEAQ. Trimming removed 5 bases from V and 4 bases from J; junction bases left unmatched: 6.

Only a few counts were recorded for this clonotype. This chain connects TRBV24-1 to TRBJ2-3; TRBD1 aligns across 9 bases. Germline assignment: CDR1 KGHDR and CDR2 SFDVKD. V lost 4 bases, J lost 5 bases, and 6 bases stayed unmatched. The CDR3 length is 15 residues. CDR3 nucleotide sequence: TGTGCCACCAGTGAACAGGGGGCAGGTATAGATACGCAGTATTTT. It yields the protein CATSEQGAGIDTQYF.

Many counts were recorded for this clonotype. In DNA form, the CDR3 reads TGTGCCATCAGTGCCCCAGAGACTAACTATGGCTACACCTTC. The encoded protein is CAISAPETNYGYTF. V is TRBV10-3 and J is TRBJ1-2; D uncertain. This CDR3 has 14 amino acids. Trimming removed 4 bases from V and 0 bases from J, with 9 bases in between. Germline CDR1 reads ENHRY; CDR2 reads SYGVKD.

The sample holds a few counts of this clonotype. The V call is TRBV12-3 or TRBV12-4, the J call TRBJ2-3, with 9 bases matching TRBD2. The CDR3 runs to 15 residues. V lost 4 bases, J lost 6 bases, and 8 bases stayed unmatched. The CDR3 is CASSYRTSASDTQYF. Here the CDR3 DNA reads TGTGCCAGCAGTTATCGGACTAGCGCCTCCGATACGCAGTATTTT.

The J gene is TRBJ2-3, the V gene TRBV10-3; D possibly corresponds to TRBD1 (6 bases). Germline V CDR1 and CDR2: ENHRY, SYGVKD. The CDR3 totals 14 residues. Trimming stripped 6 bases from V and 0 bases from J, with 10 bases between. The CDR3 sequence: CAIREGTSTDTQYF. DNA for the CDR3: TGTGCCATCAGAGAAGGGACAAGCACAGATACGCAGTATTTT.

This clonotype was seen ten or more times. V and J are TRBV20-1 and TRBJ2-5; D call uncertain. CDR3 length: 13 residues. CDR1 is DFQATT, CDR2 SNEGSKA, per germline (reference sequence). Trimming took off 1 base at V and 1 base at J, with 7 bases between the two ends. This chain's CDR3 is CSARVPSQETQYF. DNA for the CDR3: TGCAGTGCTAGAGTTCCTAGCCAAGAGACCCAGTACTTC.

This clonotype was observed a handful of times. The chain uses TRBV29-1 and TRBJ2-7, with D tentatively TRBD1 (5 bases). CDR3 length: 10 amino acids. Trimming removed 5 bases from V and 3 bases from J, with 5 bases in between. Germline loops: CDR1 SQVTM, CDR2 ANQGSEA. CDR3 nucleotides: TGCAGCGTTACAGGCTACGAGCAGTACTTC. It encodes CSVTGYEQYF.

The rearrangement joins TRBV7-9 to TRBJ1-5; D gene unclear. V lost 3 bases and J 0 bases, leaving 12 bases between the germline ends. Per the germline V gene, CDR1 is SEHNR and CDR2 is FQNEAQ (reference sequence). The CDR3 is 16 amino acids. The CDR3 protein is CASSLVSQSSNQPQHF. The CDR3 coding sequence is TGTGCCAGCAGCTTGGTCTCACAGAGTAGCAATCAGCCCCAGCATTTT.

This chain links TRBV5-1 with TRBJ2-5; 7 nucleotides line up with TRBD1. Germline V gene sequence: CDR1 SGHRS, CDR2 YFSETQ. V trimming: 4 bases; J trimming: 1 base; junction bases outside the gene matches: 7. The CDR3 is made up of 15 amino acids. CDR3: CASSVRTGLQETQYF. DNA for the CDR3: TGCGCCAGCAGCGTGCGGACAGGCCTCCAAGAGACCCAGTACTTC.

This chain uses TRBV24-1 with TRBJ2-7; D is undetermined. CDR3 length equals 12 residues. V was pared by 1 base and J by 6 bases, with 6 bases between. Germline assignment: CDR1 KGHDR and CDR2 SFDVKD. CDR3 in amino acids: CATSDFWGEQYF. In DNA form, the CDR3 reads TGTGCCACCAGTGATTTTTGGGGCGAGCAGTACTTC.

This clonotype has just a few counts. The CDR3 DNA reads TGTGCCAGCAGTGAATTCGGAACCTACGAGCAGTACTTC. It translates to CASSEFGTYEQYF. This chain links TRBV6-1 with TRBJ2-7; D is uncertain. Germline V lookup: CDR1 MNHNS, CDR2 SASEGT. The CDR3 is made up of 13 amino acids. Trimming pared 2 bases from V and 2 bases from J, leaving 7 bases between.

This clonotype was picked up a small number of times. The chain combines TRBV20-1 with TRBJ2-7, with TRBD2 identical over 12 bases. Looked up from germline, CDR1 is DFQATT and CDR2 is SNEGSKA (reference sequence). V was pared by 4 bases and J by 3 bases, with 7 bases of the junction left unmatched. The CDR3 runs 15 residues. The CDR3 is CSANLAGGGRYEQYF. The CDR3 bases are TGCAGTGCTAATCTAGCGGGAGGGGGCCGCTACGAGCAGTACTTC.

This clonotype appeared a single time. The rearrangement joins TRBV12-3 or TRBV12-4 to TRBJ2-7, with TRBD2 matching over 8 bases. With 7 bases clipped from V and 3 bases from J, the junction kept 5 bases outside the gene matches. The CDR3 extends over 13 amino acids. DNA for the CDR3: TGTGCCAGCACACTTAGCGGGAACTACGAGCAGTACTTC. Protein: CASTLSGNYEQYF.

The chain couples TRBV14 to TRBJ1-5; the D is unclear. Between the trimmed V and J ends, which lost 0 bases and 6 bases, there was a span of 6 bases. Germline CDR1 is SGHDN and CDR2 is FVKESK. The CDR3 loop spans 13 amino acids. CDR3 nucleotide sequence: TGTGCCAGCAGCCAAGAATCGGGTCAGCCCCAGCATTTT. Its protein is CASSQESGQPQHF.

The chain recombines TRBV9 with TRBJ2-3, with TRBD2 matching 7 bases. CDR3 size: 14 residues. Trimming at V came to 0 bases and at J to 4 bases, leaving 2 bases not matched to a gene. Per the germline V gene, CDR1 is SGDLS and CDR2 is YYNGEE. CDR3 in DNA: TGTGCCAGCAGCGTAGATACTAGCGCAGATACGCAGTATTTT. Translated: CASSVDTSADTQYF. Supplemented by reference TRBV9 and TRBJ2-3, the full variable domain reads DSGVTQTPKHLITATGQRVTLRCSPRSGDLSVYWYQQSLDQGLQFLIQYYNGEERAKGNILERFSAQQFPDLHSELNLSSLELGDSALYFCASSVDTSADTQYFGPGTRLTVL.